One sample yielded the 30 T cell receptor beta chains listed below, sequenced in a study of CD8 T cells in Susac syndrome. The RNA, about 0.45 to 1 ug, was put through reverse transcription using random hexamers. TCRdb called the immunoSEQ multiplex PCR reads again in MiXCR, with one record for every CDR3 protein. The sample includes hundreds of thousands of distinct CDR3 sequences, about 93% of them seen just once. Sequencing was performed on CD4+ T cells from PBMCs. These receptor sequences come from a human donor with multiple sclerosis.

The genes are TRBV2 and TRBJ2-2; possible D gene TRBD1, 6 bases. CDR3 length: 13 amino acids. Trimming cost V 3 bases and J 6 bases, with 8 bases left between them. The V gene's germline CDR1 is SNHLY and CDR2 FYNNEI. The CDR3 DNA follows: TGTGCCAGCAGTGACAGGGGACCCGGGGAGCTGTTTTTT. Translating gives CASSDRGPGELFF.

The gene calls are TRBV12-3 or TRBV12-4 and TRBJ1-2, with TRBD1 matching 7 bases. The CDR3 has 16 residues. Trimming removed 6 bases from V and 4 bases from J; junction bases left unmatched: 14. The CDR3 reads CASRHRDSKEGYGYTF. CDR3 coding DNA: TGTGCCAGCAGACACCGGGACAGTAAAGAAGGCTATGGCTACACCTTC.

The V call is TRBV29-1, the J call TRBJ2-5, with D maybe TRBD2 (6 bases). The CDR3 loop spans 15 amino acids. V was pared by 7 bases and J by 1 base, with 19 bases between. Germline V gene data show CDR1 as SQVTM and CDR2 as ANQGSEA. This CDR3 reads CSALLLPGSQETQYF. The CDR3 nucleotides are TGCAGCGCCCTCCTATTACCCGGGAGCCAAGAGACCCAGTACTTC.

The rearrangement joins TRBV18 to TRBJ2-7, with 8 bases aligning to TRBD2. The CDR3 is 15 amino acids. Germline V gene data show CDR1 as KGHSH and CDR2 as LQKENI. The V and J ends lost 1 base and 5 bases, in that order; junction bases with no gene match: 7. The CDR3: CASSPLTSAGDEQYF. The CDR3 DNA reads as TGTGCCAGCTCACCACTGACTAGCGCAGGCGACGAGCAGTACTTC.

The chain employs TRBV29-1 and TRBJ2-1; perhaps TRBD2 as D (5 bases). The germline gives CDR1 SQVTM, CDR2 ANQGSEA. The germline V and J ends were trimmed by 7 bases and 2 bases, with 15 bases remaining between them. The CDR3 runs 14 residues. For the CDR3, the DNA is TGCAGCGCCCTTGTGGGAGTTCCCTACAATGAGCAGTTCTTC. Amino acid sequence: CSALVGVPYNEQFF.

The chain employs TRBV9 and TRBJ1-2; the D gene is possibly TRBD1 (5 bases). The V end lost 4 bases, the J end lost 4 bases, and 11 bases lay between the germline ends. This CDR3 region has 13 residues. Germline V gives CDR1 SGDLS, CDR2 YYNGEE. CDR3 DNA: TGTGCCAGCAGCCGGGGGGGACTCTATGGCTACACCTTC. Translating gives CASSRGGLYGYTF.

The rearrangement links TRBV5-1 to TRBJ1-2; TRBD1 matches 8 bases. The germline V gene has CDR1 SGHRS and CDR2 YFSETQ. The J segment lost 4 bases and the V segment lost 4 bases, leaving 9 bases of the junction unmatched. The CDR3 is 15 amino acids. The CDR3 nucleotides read TGCGCCAGCAGCCCGGGGACAGGAGCTTCCTATGGCTACACCTTC. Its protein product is CASSPGTGASYGYTF.

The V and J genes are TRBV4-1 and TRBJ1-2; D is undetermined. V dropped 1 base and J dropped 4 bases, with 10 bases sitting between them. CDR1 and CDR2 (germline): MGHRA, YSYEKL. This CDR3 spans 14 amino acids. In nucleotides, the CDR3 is TGCGCCAGCAGCCAAGTGGCAGTGAGCTATGGCTACACCTTC. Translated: CASSQVAVSYGYTF.

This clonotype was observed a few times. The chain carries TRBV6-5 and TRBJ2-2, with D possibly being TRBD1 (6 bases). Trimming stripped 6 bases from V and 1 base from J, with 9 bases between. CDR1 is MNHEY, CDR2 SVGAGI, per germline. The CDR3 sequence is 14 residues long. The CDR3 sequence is CASSRGQNTGELFF. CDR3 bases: TGTGCCAGCAGCCGGGGACAGAACACCGGGGAGCTGTTTTTT.

CDR3 amino acids: CASSSDLPGGQYF. The CDR3 region has the DNA TGTGCCAGCAGCTCGGACCTACCAGGGGGGCAGTATTTT. The chain uses TRBV5-4 and TRBJ2-3; TRBD1 aligns across 7 bases. This CDR3 has 13 residues. V shed 3 bases, J shed 11 bases, and the junction held 9 bases outside the gene matches. Germline V gene data show CDR1 as SGHNT and CDR2 as YYREEE (reference sequence). Supplemented by reference TRBV5-4 and TRBJ2-3, the full variable domain reads ETGVTQSPTHLIKTRGQQVTLRCSSQSGHNTVSWYQQALGQGPQFIFQYYREEENGRGNFPPRFSGLQFPNYSSELNVNALELDDSALYLCASSSDLPGGQYFGPGTRLTVL.

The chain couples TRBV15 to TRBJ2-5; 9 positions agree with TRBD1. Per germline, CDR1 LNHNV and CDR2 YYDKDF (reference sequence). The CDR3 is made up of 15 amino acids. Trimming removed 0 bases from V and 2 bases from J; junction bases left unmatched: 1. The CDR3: CATSREDRGQETQYF. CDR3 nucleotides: TGTGCCACCAGCAGAGAGGACAGGGGACAAGAGACCCAGTACTTC.

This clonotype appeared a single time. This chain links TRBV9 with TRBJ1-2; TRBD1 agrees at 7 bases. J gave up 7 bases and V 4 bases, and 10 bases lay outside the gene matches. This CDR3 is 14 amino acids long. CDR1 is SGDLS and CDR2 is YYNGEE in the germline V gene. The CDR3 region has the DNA TGTGCCAGCAGCTCTCGGACAGGACATTCTGGCTACACCTTC. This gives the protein CASSSRTGHSGYTF.

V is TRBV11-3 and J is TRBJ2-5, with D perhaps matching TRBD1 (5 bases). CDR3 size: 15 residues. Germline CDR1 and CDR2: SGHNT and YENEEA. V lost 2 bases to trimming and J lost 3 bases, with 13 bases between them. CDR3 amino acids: CASSLRRQIEETQYF. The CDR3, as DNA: TGTGCCAGCAGCTTAAGGAGACAGATAGAAGAGACCCAGTACTTC.

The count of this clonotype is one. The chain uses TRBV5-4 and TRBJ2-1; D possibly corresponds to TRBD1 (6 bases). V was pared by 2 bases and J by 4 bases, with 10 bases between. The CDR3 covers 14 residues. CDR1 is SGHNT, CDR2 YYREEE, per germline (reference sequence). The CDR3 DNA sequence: TGTGCCAGCAGCTTCTGGACAGAGTACAATGAGCAGTTCTTC. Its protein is CASSFWTEYNEQFF.

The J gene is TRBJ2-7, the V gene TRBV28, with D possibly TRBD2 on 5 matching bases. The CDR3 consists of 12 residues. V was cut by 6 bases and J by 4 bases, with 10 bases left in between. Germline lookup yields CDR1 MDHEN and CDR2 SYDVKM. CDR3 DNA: TGTGCCAGCAGCACCGGGGTGTACGAGCAGTACGTC. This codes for CASSTGVYEQYV.

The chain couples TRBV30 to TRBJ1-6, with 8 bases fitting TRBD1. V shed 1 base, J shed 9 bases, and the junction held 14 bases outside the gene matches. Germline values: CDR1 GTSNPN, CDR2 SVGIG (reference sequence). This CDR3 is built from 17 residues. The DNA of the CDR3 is TGTGCCTGGAGTGCTACCGCTACCGGGACAGGTAGTTCACCCCTCCACTTT. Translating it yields CAWSATATGTGSSPLHF. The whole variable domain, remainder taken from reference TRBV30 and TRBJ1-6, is SQTIHQWPATLVQPVGSPLSLECTVEGTSNPNLYWYRQAAGRGLQLLFYSVGIGQISSEVPQNLSASRPQDRQFILSSKKLLLSDSGFYLCAWSATATGTGSSPLHFGNGTRLTVT.

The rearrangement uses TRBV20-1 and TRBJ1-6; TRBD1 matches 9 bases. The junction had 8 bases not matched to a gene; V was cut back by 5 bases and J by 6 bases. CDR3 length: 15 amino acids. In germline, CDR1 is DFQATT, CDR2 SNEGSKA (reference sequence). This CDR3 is CSAHEQGAINSPLHF. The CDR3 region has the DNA TGCAGTGCTCACGAACAGGGGGCGATTAATTCACCCCTCCACTTT.

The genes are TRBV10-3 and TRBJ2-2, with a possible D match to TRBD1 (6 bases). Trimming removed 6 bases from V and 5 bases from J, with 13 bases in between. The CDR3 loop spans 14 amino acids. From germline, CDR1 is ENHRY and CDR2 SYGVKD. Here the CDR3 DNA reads TGTGCCATCAGAAGGACAGAAGATACCGGGGAGCTGTTTTTT. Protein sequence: CAIRRTEDTGELFF.

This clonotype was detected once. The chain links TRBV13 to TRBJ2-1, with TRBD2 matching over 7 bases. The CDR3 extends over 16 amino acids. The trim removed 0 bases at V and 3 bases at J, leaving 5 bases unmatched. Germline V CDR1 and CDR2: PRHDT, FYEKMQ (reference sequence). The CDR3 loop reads CASSLGAGVNYNEQFF. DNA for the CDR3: TGTGCCAGCAGCTTAGGTGCGGGAGTCAACTACAATGAGCAGTTCTTC.

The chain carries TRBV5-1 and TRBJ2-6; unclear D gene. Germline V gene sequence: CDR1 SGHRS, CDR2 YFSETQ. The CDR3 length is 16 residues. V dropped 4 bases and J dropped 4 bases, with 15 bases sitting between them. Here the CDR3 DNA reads TGCGCCAGCAGCGGCGCCTTGGGAAACGGGGCCAACGTCCTGACTTTC. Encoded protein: CASSGALGNGANVLTF.

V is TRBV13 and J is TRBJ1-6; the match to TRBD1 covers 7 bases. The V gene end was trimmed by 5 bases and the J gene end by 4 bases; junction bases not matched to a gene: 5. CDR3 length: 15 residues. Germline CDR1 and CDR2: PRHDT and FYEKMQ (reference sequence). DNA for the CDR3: TGTGCCAGCAGCGGGACAGCAAAATATAATTCACCCCTCCACTTT. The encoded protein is CASSGTAKYNSPLHF.

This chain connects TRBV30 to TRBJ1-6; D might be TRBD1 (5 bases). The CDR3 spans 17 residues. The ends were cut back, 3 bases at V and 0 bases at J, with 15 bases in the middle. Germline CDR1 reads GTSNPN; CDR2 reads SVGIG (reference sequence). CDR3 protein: CAWRRLGVSSYNSPLHF. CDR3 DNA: TGTGCCTGGAGGCGGTTGGGGGTGAGCTCCTATAATTCACCCCTCCACTTT.

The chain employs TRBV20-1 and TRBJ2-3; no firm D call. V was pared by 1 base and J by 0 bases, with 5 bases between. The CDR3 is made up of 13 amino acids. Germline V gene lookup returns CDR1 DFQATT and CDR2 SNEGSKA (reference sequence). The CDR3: CSARAPSTDTQYF. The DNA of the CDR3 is TGCAGTGCTAGAGCCCCTAGCACAGATACGCAGTATTTT.

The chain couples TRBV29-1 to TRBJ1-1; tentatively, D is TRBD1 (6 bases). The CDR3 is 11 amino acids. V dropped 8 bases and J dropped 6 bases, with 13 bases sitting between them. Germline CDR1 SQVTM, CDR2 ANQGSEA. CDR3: CSTMGGPEAFF. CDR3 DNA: TGCAGCACAATGGGGGGCCCTGAAGCTTTCTTT.

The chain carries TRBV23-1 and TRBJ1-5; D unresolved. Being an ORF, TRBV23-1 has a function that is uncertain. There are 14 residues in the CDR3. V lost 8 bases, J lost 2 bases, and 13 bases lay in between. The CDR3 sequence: CASGCCGGNQPQHF. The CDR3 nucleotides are TGCGCCAGCGGATGTTGCGGGGGCAATCAGCCCCAGCATTTT.

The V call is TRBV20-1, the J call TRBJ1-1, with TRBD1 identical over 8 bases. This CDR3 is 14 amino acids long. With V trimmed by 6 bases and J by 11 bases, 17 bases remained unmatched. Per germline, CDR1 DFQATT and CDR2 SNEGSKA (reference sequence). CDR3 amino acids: CSALHRQGRLGAFF. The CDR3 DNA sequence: TGCAGTGCCCTCCATCGACAGGGGAGGTTGGGTGCTTTCTTT.

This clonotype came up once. CDR3 in amino acids: CSALGTATTQYF. DNA for the CDR3: TGCAGTGCTCTGGGTACCGCGACTACGCAGTATTTT. The genes are TRBV20-1 and TRBJ2-3; D unresolved. Trimming removed 5 bases from V and 8 bases from J, with 14 bases in between. The CDR3 has 12 residues. Germline CDR1 and CDR2: DFQATT and SNEGSKA (reference sequence).

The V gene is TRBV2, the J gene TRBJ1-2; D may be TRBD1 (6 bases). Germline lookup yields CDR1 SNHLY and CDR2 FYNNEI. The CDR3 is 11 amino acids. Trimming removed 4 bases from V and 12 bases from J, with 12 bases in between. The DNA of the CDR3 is TGTGCCAGCAGTGGAGGGGGAACTCACACCTTC. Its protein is CASSGGGTHTF.

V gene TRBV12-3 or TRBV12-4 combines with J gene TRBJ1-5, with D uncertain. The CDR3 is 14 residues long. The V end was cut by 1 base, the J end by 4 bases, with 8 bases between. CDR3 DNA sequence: TGTGCCAGCAGTTTAGGACGGGAAAATCAGCCCCAGCATTTT. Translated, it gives CASSLGRENQPQHF.

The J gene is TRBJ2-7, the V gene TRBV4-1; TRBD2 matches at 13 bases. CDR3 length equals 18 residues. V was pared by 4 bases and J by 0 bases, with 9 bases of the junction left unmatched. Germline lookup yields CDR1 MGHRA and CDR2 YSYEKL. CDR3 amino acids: CASSRGTSGVASSYEQYF. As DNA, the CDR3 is TGCGCCAGCAGCCGAGGGACTAGCGGGGTCGCCAGCTCCTACGAGCAGTACTTC.